Only a few counts were recorded for the clone carrying this TCR beta chain. Its antigen is currently unknown. This PCR relied on a set of 60 Vbeta primers and 13 Jbeta primers. Some clones are missing from TCRdb's copy, which holds only in-frame ones; the method was immunoSEQ multiplex PCR. The sample records about 94,000 clones, more than 70% being singletons. The data originate from a study of cytomegalovirus exposure and HLA in healthy donors. Study results and limitations: With further analysis later on, most CMV-associated TCR beta chains appeared HLA-restricted. The study had only CMV serostatus as immune exposure information. TCR beta chain V- and J-gene trimming was linked, in a later analysis, to a missense variant in DCLRE1C. From TCR beta sequences, most subjects' HLA-A and HLA-B alleles were reportedly predicted accurately.

The clonotype comes from a woman in her thirties or forties in good health and CMV-seronegative. The specimen sequenced was PBMCs.

The CDR3 coding sequence is TGTGCCAGCAGCCCTAGCGTCCGGAGCACAGATACGCAGTATTTT. Residues: CASSPSVRSTDTQYF. J is TRBJ2-3 and V is TRBV9; maybe TRBD2 (6 bases). The CDR3 covers 15 residues. Trimming stripped 4 bases from V and 0 bases from J, with 12 bases between. CDR1 and CDR2 (germline): SGDLS, YYNGEE.